Listed here are 14 T cell receptor beta chains from one sample, sequenced in a study of blood T cell repertoires in COVID-19. Profiling relied on immunoSEQ multiplex PCR, and the TCRdb table lists in-frame clones only, not all of them. This sample carries roughly 400,000 clones, 91% of them seen once, and the ten largest clones take roughly 0.9%. Source material: PBMCs or T cells enriched from blood (not recorded which). The receptors stem from a woman in her forties who had been exposed to COVID-19.

CDR3 loop: CASSSNTNRGIGGYTF. The CDR3 nucleotides read TGCGCCAGCAGCTCGAACACCAACAGGGGAATCGGCGGCTACACCTTC. The J gene is TRBJ1-2, the V gene TRBV5-1, with TRBD1 identical over 7 bases. The CDR3 has 16 amino acids. CDR1 and CDR2 (germline): SGHRS, YFSETQ. Trimming cost V 3 bases and J 8 bases; bases outside gene matches: 16.

The chain recombines TRBV5-8 with TRBJ2-3; D is possibly TRBD2 (5 bases). Trimming pared 4 bases from V and 4 bases from J, leaving 16 bases between. The CDR3 extends over 15 amino acids. Germline CDR1 SGHTS, CDR2 YDEGEE. CDR3 in DNA: TGTGCCAGCAGCGGGTGGGCACCCGGGGCAGATACGCAGTATTTT. Its protein is CASSGWAPGADTQYF.

This clone was counted once. V gene TRBV2 combines with J gene TRBJ2-3, with 13 bases that match TRBD2. The CDR3 extends over 15 amino acids. The J segment lost 4 bases and the V segment lost 6 bases, leaving 4 bases of the junction unmatched. Germline V gene sequence: CDR1 SNHLY, CDR2 FYNNEI. DNA for the CDR3: TGTGCCAGCAGACAAACTAGCGGGGGGGCAGATACGCAGTATTTT. Encoded protein: CASRQTSGGADTQYF.

This sequence joins TRBV2 and TRBJ1-5; 9 bases fit TRBD1. The CDR3 sequence is 18 residues long. The germline V gene encodes CDR1 SNHLY and CDR2 FYNNEI. V was pared by 5 bases and J by 4 bases, with 15 bases of the junction left unmatched. CDR3 DNA: TGTGCCAGCAGTAGGACAGGGGAGTCTTCGGCCCTTAATCAGCCCCAGCATTTT. Translation gives CASSRTGESSALNQPQHF.

The V call is TRBV11-3, the J call TRBJ1-2; D gene unclear. The CDR3 is 13 residues long. CDR1 is SGHNT and CDR2 is YENEEA in the germline V gene. Trimming shortened V by 3 bases and J by 7 bases, and 12 bases separated the two germline ends. CDR3 sequence reads: CASSLGLYGGYTF. CDR3 bases: TGTGCCAGCAGCTTGGGCCTTTACGGTGGCTACACCTTC.

The rearrangement uses TRBV14 and TRBJ1-3; D is ambiguous. V was clipped by 4 bases and J by 0 bases, with 7 bases between them. The CDR3 runs 14 residues. Germline loops: CDR1 SGHDN, CDR2 FVKESK. DNA of the CDR3: TGTGCCAGCAGCCCCGGGAGCTCTGGAAACACCATATATTTT. It translates to CASSPGSSGNTIYF.

This clone was recorded once. V gene TRBV6-2 or TRBV6-3 combines with J gene TRBJ1-2; 7 nucleotides align to TRBD1. Germline loops: CDR1 MNHEY, CDR2 SVGEGT. This CDR3 has 14 amino acids. V was clipped by 5 bases and J by 4 bases; unmatched bases: 7. CDR3 amino acids: CASSTKQGFYGYTF. The CDR3 DNA reads TGTGCCAGCAGTACCAAACAGGGGTTCTATGGCTACACCTTC.

CDR3 residues: CASSPFGGNEQFF. CDR3 sequence (DNA): TGTGCCAGCAGCCCCTTTGGCGGCAATGAGCAGTTCTTC. The V gene is TRBV7-8, the J gene TRBJ2-1; D ambiguous. The germline V gene encodes CDR1 SGHVS and CDR2 FQNEAQ. V lost 5 bases, J lost 6 bases, and 11 bases lay in between. This CDR3 has 13 amino acids.

J is TRBJ2-7 and V is TRBV6-5, with TRBD2 matching over 12 bases. The CDR3 consists of 14 residues. With 8 bases clipped from V and 3 bases from J, the junction kept 5 bases outside the gene matches. CDR1 is MNHEY and CDR2 is SVGAGI in the germline V gene. The DNA of the CDR3 is TGTGCCAGCGTCCTGGGACTAGCGGGCTACGAGCAGTACTTC. Protein sequence: CASVLGLAGYEQYF.

The J gene is TRBJ1-6, the V gene TRBV19; TRBD1 is a possible D gene (6 bases). Trimming shortened V by 1 base and J by 10 bases, and 14 bases separated the two germline ends. The V gene's germline CDR1 is LNHDA and CDR2 SQIVND (reference sequence). The CDR3 is 15 amino acids. The DNA for the CDR3 is TGTGCCAGTAGTATAGGAGGGGGAATTGAGTCACCCCTCCACTTT. This encodes CASSIGGGIESPLHF.

This clone was seen only once. The CDR3 loop reads CASSLNRGYPSGNTIYF. Here the CDR3 DNA reads TGTGCCAGCAGCTTAAACAGGGGGTACCCCTCTGGAAACACCATATATTTT. The chain recombines TRBV7-2 with TRBJ1-3; 8 nucleotides match TRBD1. The CDR3 has 17 residues. The V gene end was trimmed by 2 bases and the J gene end by 0 bases; junction bases not matched to a gene: 6. Germline V gene sequence: CDR1 SGHTA, CDR2 FQGNSA.

The genes are TRBV28 and TRBJ1-6; D is unclear. Germline V lookup: CDR1 MDHEN, CDR2 SYDVKM. The CDR3 sequence is 12 residues long. Trimming left V 2 bases short and J 7 bases short, with 3 bases between. Written as DNA, the CDR3 is TGTGCCAGCAGTTTAGGCAATTCACCCCTCCACTTT. This codes for CASSLGNSPLHF.

The chain employs TRBV27 and TRBJ2-5; weak D call: TRBD1 (6 bases). Trimming left V 2 bases short and J 4 bases short, with 14 bases between. CDR1 is MNHEY and CDR2 is SMNVEV in the germline V gene (reference sequence). This CDR3 region has 15 residues. Here the CDR3 reads CASSLRVGRGETQYF. CDR3 sequence (DNA): TGTGCCAGCAGTTTAAGGGTCGGCAGGGGAGAGACCCAGTACTTC.

The chain couples TRBV24-1 to TRBJ1-2, with a weak D call TRBD1 (6 bases). The V end lost 4 bases, the J end lost 6 bases, and 23 bases lay between the germline ends. The CDR3 runs 17 residues. Germline loops: CDR1 KGHDR, CDR2 SFDVKD. This CDR3 reads CATSDPQGRLLADGYTF. CDR3 DNA: TGTGCCACCAGTGACCCACAGGGACGGTTACTTGCGGATGGCTACACCTTC.